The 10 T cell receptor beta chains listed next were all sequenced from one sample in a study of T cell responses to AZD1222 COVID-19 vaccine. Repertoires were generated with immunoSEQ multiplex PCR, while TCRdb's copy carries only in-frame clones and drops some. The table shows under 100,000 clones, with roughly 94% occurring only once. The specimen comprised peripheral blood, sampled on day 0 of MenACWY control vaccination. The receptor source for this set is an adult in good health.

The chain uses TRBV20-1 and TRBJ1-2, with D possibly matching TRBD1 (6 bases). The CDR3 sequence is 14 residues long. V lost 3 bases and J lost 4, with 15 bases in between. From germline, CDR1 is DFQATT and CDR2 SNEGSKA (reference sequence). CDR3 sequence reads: CSASTTQGVYGYTF. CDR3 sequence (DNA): TGCAGTGCTAGTACCACACAGGGCGTCTATGGCTACACCTTC.

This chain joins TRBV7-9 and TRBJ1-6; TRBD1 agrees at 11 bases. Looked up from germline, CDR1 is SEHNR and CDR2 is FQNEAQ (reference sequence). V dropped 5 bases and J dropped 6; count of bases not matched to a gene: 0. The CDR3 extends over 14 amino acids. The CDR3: CASSGTGGNSPLHF. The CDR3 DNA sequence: TGTGCCAGCAGCGGGACAGGGGGTAATTCACCCCTCCACTTT. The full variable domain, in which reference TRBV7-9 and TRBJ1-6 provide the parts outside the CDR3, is DTGVSQNPRHKITKRGQNVTFRCDPISEHNRLYWYRQTLGQGPEFLTYFQNEAQLEKSRLLSDRFSAERPKGSFSTLEIQRTEQGDSAMYLCASSGTGGNSPLHFGNGTRLTVT.

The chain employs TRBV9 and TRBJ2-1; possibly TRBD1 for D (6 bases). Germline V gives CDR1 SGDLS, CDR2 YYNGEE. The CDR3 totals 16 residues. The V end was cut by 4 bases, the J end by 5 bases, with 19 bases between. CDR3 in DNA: TGTGCCAGCAGCCCAGACCCCAGGGGTCAGAACAATGAGCAGTTCTTC. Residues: CASSPDPRGQNNEQFF.

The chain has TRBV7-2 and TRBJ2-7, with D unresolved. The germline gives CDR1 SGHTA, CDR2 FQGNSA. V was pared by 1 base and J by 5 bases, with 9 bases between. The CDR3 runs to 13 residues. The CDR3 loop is CASSLGQVNEQYF. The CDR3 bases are TGTGCCAGCAGCTTAGGGCAGGTCAACGAGCAGTACTTC.

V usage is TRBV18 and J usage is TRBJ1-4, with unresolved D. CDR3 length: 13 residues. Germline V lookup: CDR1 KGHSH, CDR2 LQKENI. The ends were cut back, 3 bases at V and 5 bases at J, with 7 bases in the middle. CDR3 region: CASSPRPNEKLFF. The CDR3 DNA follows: TGTGCCAGCTCACCGAGGCCAAATGAAAAACTGTTTTTT.

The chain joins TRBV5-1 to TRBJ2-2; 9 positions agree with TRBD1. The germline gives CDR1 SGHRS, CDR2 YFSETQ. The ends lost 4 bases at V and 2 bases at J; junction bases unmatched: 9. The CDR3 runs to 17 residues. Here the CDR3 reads CASSGDNRGQNTGELFF. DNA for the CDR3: TGCGCCAGCAGCGGAGACAACAGGGGGCAAAACACCGGGGAGCTGTTTTTT.

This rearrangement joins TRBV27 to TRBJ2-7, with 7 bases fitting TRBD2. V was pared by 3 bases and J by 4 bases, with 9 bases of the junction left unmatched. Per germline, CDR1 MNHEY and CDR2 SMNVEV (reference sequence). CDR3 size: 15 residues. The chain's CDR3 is CASSLRAGVVYEQYF. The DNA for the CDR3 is TGTGCCAGCAGTTTGAGGGCGGGAGTTGTTTACGAGCAGTACTTC.

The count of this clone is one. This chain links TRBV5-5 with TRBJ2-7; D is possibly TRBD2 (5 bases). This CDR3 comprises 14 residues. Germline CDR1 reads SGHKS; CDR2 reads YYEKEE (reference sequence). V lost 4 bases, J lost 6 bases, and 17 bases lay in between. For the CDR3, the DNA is TGTGCCAGCAGCGCGGGCCCGGATGTCGCCGAGCAGTACTTC. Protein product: CASSAGPDVAEQYF.

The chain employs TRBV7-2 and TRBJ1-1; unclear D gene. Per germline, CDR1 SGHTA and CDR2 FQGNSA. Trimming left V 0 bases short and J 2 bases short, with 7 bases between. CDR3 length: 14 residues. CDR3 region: CASSLALSNTEAFF. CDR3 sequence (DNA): TGTGCCAGCAGCTTAGCGCTGTCTAACACTGAAGCTTTCTTT.

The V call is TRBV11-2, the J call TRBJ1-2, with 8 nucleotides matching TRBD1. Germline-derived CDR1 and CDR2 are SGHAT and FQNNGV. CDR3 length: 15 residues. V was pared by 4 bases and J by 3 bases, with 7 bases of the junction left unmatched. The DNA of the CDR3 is TGTGCCAGCAGCTCGATCAGGGGGCGCGACTATGGCTACACCTTC. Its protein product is CASSSIRGRDYGYTF.